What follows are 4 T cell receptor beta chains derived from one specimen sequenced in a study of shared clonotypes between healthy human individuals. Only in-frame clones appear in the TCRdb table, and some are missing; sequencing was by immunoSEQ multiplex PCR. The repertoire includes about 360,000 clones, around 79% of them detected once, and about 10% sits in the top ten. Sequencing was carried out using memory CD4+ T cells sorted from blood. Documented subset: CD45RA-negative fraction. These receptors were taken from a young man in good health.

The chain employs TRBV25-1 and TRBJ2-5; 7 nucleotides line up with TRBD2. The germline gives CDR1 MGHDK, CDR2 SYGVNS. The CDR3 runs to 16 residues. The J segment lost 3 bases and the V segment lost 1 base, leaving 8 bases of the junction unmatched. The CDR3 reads CASSEFSGLREETQYF. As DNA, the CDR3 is TGTGCCAGCAGTGAATTTTCGGGACTACGTGAAGAGACCCAGTACTTC.

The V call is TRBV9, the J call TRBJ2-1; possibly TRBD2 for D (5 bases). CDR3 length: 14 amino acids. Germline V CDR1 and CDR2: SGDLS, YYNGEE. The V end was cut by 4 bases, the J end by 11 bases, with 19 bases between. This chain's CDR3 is CASSPTEVRNKQFF. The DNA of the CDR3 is TGTGCCAGCAGCCCGACGGAGGTTCGGAATAAGCAGTTCTTC.

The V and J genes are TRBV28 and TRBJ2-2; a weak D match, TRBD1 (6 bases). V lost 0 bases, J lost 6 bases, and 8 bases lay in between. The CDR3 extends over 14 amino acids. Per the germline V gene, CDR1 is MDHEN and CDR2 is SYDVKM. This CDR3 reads CASSLWKGAGELFF. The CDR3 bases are TGTGCCAGCAGTTTATGGAAGGGGGCCGGGGAGCTGTTTTTT.

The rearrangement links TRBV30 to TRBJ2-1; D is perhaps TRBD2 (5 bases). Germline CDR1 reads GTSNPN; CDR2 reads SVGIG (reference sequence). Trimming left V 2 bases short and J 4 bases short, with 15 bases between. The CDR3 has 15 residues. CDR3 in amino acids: CAWSSLAAGYNEQFF. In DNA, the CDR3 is TGTGCCTGGAGTAGCCTAGCCGCTGGGTACAATGAGCAGTTCTTC.